This T cell receptor (beta chain) was profiled in a study of cytomegalovirus exposure and HLA in healthy donors (dated by TCRdb to about 2017). For context, the study as a whole: An earlier analysis of approximately 600 of the donors reported 250 to 300 Gb of sequence data and 117 million unique TCR beta sequences from 150 million to 200 million T cells. An early release that covered approximately 600 HLA-typed donors contained about 300 gigabases of sequencing data and tens of millions of unique TCR sequences. Among the roughly 400 genotyped donors, around 81% belonged to the genetic ancestry cluster associated with self-reported Caucasian donors. The study was designed to test whether signatures of past pathogen exposure could be identified by cataloging public T cell receptors. Using immunosequencing, the study profiled T cell repertoires from about 620 subjects and related those repertoires to cytomegalovirus serostatus. In addition to the first cohort of about 650 subjects, a separate validation cohort of 130 or so different subjects was used. To predict cytomegalovirus infection status, the study combined high-throughput TCR immunosequencing, statistical association of individual TCRs with disease status, and machine learning. In a later analysis, previously published TCR beta repertoires from 550 to 700 donors were re-analyzed and high-resolution HLA genotyping was added so that TCR occurrence patterns could be studied. The later analysis used no new phenotypic data to find candidate immune exposures, relying instead on TCR beta sequences and their occurrence across donors. In an earlier analysis of roughly 600 of the donors, high-throughput TCR beta sequencing was used to judge whether each TCR beta V gene segment behaved as functional or pseudogenic. Donor age, sex, ethnicity and CMV serostatus were collected together with the repertoire data. A later genetic analysis used genome-wide SNP genotypes for about 60% of the roughly 670 donors, treating that subset as a discovery cohort. Every repertoire in the discovery cohort had been generated on one and the same sequencing platform. Class I and class II HLA loci were covered by the typing at four-digit resolution. Typing coverage differed by locus: A, B, C, DRB1 and DQB1 were typed in about 620-640 donors, DQA1 in about 510, DPA1 in nearly 610, and DPB1 in around 440. A few DR-DQ haplotypes were treated as single units for association and clustering because of strong linkage in the cohort. Among some 400 genotyped donors of the cohort, an average of roughly 230,000 unique TCR beta nucleotide sequences was sequenced per donor, of which approximately 18% were non-productive.

Receptor amplification or capture employed the immunoSEQ multiplex PCR assay. For the multiplex PCR, a mixture combining 60 forward primers for TCR Vbeta segments and 13 reverse primers for TCR Jbeta segments was used. The CDR3 region of rearranged TCR beta genes was amplified from genomic DNA by a multiplex PCR assay. The amplified TCR beta libraries were sequenced on the Illumina HiSeq System as 87-base-pair reads. In the original analysis: In a later analysis, tens of millions of unique TCR beta chains were counted across the approximately 670 repertoires, and approximately 11 million of these chains were shared by at least two donors. To remove PCR and sequencing errors, raw reads were error-corrected and collapsed into unique sequences using a nearest-neighbor algorithm that merged closely related sequences. Alignment of CDR3 sequences to IMGT reference sequences was used to assign V, D and J gene segments. For a sequence to be retained, a match of at least six nucleotides to both a V gene segment and a J gene segment was required. A rearrangement was called productive if the CDR3 had no stop codons and remained in frame with V and J, and every other rearrangement was called non-productive. Following IMGT convention, CDR3 was defined as the stretch from the second conserved V-encoded cysteine up to the conserved J-encoded phenylalanine. In an earlier analysis of more than 550 of the donors, sequences lacking an unambiguous match to a single V gene segment were excluded. An earlier analysis of roughly 590 of the donors called V segments functional above 56.7% productive rearrangements and segregating when the between-donor standard deviation exceeded 5%. A statistical classification framework was built to diagnose cytomegalovirus status from the catalog of TCR beta chain sequences. V and J gene assignment, in a later analysis, came from comparing TCR nucleotide sequences with IMGT/GENE-DB human TR gene sequences. A later analysis assigned CDR3 sequences and most-parsimonious VDJ recombination scenarios with the TCRdist pipeline. In a later analysis, every TCR beta chain was defined by the combination of its CDR3 amino acid sequence and its V-gene family, and reads without a unique V-gene family were dropped. To address suspected cross-contamination and a sequencing artifact, a later analysis removed roughly 640 highly shared, low-generation-probability nucleotide sequences. In a later analysis, a clonal expansion index was calculated for each public chain from normalized within-repertoire ranks of inferred template counts. In a later analysis, generation probabilities were computed using a VDJ recombination model fitted to out-of-frame rearrangements, and the results were checked against IGoR. In a later analysis, hypergeometric tests were used to score TCR-TCR, TCR-HLA and TCR-CMV co-occurrence, with a repertoire-size bias correction applied to TCR pairs. To estimate false discovery rates, a later analysis permuted the HLA or CMV assignments 20 times. A later analysis grouped co-occurring TCRs with DBSCAN, adding TCRdist sequence similarity when clustering within HLA-allele-positive subsets. Co-occurrence clustering excluded repertoires with fewer than 30,000 or more than 120,000 public chains, plus five with anomalous nucleotide sharing. Not all clones reach the TCRdb copy of this immuneACCESS table, which keeps in-frame sequences only. Checked studies attribute under half of the gap to unresolved V genes and leave the rest unexplained. From that table come the V and J calls and clone size; the DNA was used to work out D and trimming. For this sample the table gives about 170,000 clones, of which almost 75% were detected only once. About 5% of the sample goes to the ten largest clones.

The cohort was made up of hundreds of healthy bone marrow donors. All cohort members were sampled while nominally healthy, although unrecorded immune exposures were likely present. The donor was CMV seropositive and belonged to the group of about 290 seropositive cohort members. Each donor provided a peripheral blood sample, and peripheral blood mononuclear cells were used for TCR beta sequencing. The Qiagen DNeasy Blood Extraction Kit was used to extract genomic DNA from the blood cell samples. This clone showed up just a few times. No cognate antigen has been identified for it. Base quality data are lacking; no much larger clone is found one base away. Results and caveats for the whole study, not just this receptor: A group of highly shared sequence variants was considered likely to be a technical artifact of the sequencing pipeline. An earlier analysis of approximately 530 of the donors showed that most TCR beta V segments appeared in productive rearrangements either about 90% or about 30% of the time, which broadly matched IMGT annotations. The 87-base-pair reads could not distinguish some IMGT-functional V segments, including TRBV6-2 and TRBV6-3, so those segments were excluded. Presence/absence analyses assumed roughly uniform sequencing depth across donors, an assumption that may not hold. A later genetic analysis reported fewer N-insertions in productive TCRs among donors in an Asian-associated ancestry cluster than the roughly 720-donor mean. Several of the top co-occurrence clusters appeared to be linked to parvovirus B19, influenza, CMV and Epstein-Barr virus, according to a later analysis. The cohort was sequenced for TCR beta chains only, and without alpha or paired-chain data the features that could be detected were limited. Compared with equally common non-associated chains, HLA-associated TCR beta chains in a later analysis were more clonally expanded and had lower generation probabilities. The classifier was reported to diagnose cytomegalovirus status with high specificity and sensitivity in both the original and validation cohorts. A few of the identified cytomegalovirus-associated TCR beta chains were confirmed in vitro to be specific for cytomegalovirus antigens. In a later analysis, most CMV-associated TCR beta chains were found to appear HLA-restricted, with HLA associations seemingly driven largely by CMV exposure. Immune exposure information for the cohort was limited to CMV serostatus. The authors suggested that the approach could potentially be generalized to other disease states and immunological phenotypes. In a later genetic analysis, a missense DCLRE1C variant was associated with V-gene and J-gene trimming of TCR beta chains, and the association was replicated in an independent cohort. A further reported finding was that TCR beta sequences accurately predicted the HLA-A and HLA-B alleles for most subjects in the first cohort. A total of fewer than 200 TCR beta chains were listed by the study as associated with cytomegalovirus. In a later analysis, the rate of TCR association differed among HLA loci, with DRB1 alleles having the most associated TCRs and HLA-C alleles having the fewest. At a false discovery rate of 0.05, a later analysis linked about 16,000 TCR beta sequences to specific HLA alleles. Correlated functional status among segregating V segments might be attributable to linkage disequilibrium, but an unknown experimental factor could not be ruled out. Strong co-occurrence of HLA alleles, especially DR and DQ, made assigning TCR associations to individual alleles difficult. Because counts were too low, under 20 rarely observed V segments, including chromosome 9 orphons, were left out of the earlier analysis of 500 to 750 of the donors. Because HLA typing was missing for some donors at each locus, association tests included only the typed subset. Across donors, most TCR sequences were observed very rarely, whereas some public TCRs were present in many individuals.

Compared with germline, V lacks 2 bases and J lacks 7 bases; bases without a gene match: 7. Taken from the germline V gene, the CDR1 and CDR2 loops are KGHSH and LQKENI. The CDR3 runs 15 residues from the cysteine to the phenylalanine. CDR3 DNA only is kept here, 45 bases in frame from base 1. The sequence derives from a woman aged 18-29 years in good health and CMV-seropositive. Sample: PBMCs. The chain couples TRBV18 to TRBJ1-5; 8 bases in the junction line up with TRBD1. The DNA sequence reads TGTGCCAGCTCACCAACTGGACAGGGAGGACAGCCCCAGCATTTT. This yields the protein CASSPTGQGGQPQHF.